A single sample is the source of the 8 T cell receptor beta chains below, sequenced in a study of spatial heterogeneity in lung cancer. MiXCR was run by TCRdb on the 5' RACE reads, yielding one entry per CDR3 protein. The table records roughly 120,000 distinct CDR3 sequences, 12% of them present only once. Described time point: blood at routine non-recurrence follow-up after resection. Frozen PBMC, nontumor lung or tumor provided whole RNA, which was sequenced unsorted. Sequenced material: PBMCs, taken at follow-up. The receptors originated from a male donor with early-stage non-small cell lung cancer.

The chain has TRBV11-2 and TRBJ2-3; 7 nucleotides agree with TRBD1. Germline CDR1 is SGHAT and CDR2 is FQNNGV. The CDR3 runs to 15 residues. Trimming cost V 5 bases and J 10 bases; bases outside gene matches: 15. CDR3 DNA sequence: TGTGCCAGCAGCACCGAGGGGGCTCCAGAGGTTGCGCAGTATTTT. Translating it yields CASSTEGAPEVAQYF.

Ten or more counts support this clonotype. The rearrangement joins TRBV6-5 to TRBJ1-1, with D possibly being TRBD1 (5 bases). This CDR3 is built from 15 residues. Germline V gene sequence: CDR1 MNHEY, CDR2 SVGAGI. V was shortened by 8 bases and J by 5 bases, with 21 bases between the two germline ends. This CDR3 is CASLTAPGGITEAFF. CDR3 sequence (DNA): TGTGCCAGCCTCACGGCTCCGGGGGGGATAACTGAAGCTTTCTTT.

This chain connects TRBV27 to TRBJ2-7; D is perhaps TRBD2 (6 bases). Deletions cut 11 bases from V and 0 bases from J, with 14 bases between. This CDR3 is 13 amino acids long. Germline V gives CDR1 MNHEY, CDR2 SMNVEV (reference sequence). CDR3 sequence (DNA): TGTGCCGAAGGAGGGAATTTCTCCTACGAGCAGTACTTC. Protein sequence: CAEGGNFSYEQYF.

This clonotype was counted many times. The chain joins TRBV19 to TRBJ1-5, with 8 bases matching TRBD1. CDR1 LNHDA and CDR2 SQIVND come from the germline V gene (reference sequence). Unmatched junction bases numbered 7, after V lost 5 bases and J lost 4 bases. The CDR3 length is 15 residues. Here the CDR3 DNA reads TGTGCCAGTAGTTCTGACAGGGGTCATAATCAGCCCCAGCATTTT. Amino acids: CASSSDRGHNQPQHF.

The J gene is TRBJ2-7, the V gene TRBV5-1; D may be TRBD1 or TRBD2 (5 bases each). CDR3 size: 13 residues. V was trimmed by 8 bases and J by 5 bases, leaving 17 bases between them. CDR1 is SGHRS, CDR2 YFSETQ, per germline. The CDR3 region is CARTIQGVHEQYF. The CDR3 DNA sequence: TGCGCCAGGACCATCCAGGGAGTGCACGAGCAGTACTTC.

This clonotype came up many times. The J gene is TRBJ2-2, the V gene TRBV9; 8 positions match TRBD1. CDR3 length equals 16 residues. CDR1 is SGDLS, CDR2 YYNGEE, per germline. V lost 0 bases to trimming and J lost 5 bases; unmatched junction nucleotides: 6. Here the CDR3 DNA reads TGTGCCAGCAGCGTAGGGCAGGGGGCGCAGACCGGGGAGCTGTTTTTT. This encodes CASSVGQGAQTGELFF. Combining the CDR3 with reference TRBV9 and TRBJ2-2 gives the whole variable domain DSGVTQTPKHLITATGQRVTLRCSPRSGDLSVYWYQQSLDQGLQFLIQYYNGEERAKGNILERFSAQQFPDLHSELNLSSLELGDSALYFCASSVGQGAQTGELFFGEGSRLTVL.

The V gene is TRBV10-3, the J gene TRBJ1-2, with D unclear. CDR3 length: 11 residues. Trimming shortened V by 0 bases and J by 8 bases, and 4 bases separated the two germline ends. Germline lookup yields CDR1 ENHRY and CDR2 SYGVKD. In DNA form, the CDR3 reads TGTGCCATCAGTGAGTCTAAGGGCTACACCTTC. Translated, it gives CAISESKGYTF.

Ten or more counts support this clonotype. This sequence joins TRBV5-4 and TRBJ2-1; D unclear. CDR3 length equals 15 residues. With 4 bases removed from V and 0 bases from J, the gap between germline ends came to 11 bases. The V gene's germline CDR1 is SGHNT and CDR2 YYREEE (reference sequence). Here the CDR3 reads CASSPGRSSYNEQFF. CDR3 bases: TGTGCCAGCAGCCCCGGACGGAGCTCCTACAATGAGCAGTTCTTC.